A single sample gave rise to the 19 T cell receptor beta chains below, sequenced in a study of blood T cell repertoires in COVID-19. The data were produced by immunoSEQ multiplex PCR, yet TCRdb's version contains in-frame clones alone and is incomplete. The data hold approximately 63,000 clones, with approximately 86% observed a single time. Sequenced material: peripheral blood. These receptors were collected from a woman of 80 years or more with active COVID-19.

The chain joins TRBV6-6 to TRBJ2-7, with 8 bases identical to TRBD1. Germline V gene lookup returns CDR1 MNHNY and CDR2 SVGAGI (reference sequence). The CDR3 is 12 amino acids. V lost 9 bases to trimming and J lost 3 bases; unmatched junction nucleotides: 4. The CDR3 region is CASGDRYYEQYF. As DNA, the CDR3 is TGTGCCAGTGGGGACAGGTACTACGAGCAGTACTTC.

This rearrangement joins TRBV6-2 or TRBV6-3 to TRBJ1-1, with D tentatively TRBD1 (6 bases). V lost 2 bases, J lost 6 bases, and 16 bases lay in between. CDR3 length: 15 amino acids. Germline CDR1 is MNHEY and CDR2 is SVGEGT. The CDR3 is CASSYKESGVPEAFF. CDR3 DNA sequence: TGTGCCAGCAGTTACAAAGAGTCAGGGGTACCTGAAGCTTTCTTT.

The V call is TRBV5-4, the J call TRBJ2-7, with D perhaps matching TRBD2 (5 bases). Trimming took 0 bases from V and 2 from J, leaving 9 bases between them. This CDR3 region has 14 residues. Germline CDR1 is SGHNT and CDR2 is YYREEE (reference sequence). Here the CDR3 reads CASSLAGFAYEQYF. CDR3 bases: TGTGCCAGCAGCTTGGCGGGGTTCGCCTACGAGCAGTACTTC.

The rearrangement links TRBV27 to TRBJ2-1, with 15 bases fitting TRBD2. CDR3 size: 17 residues. CDR1 and CDR2 from the germline V gene are MNHEY and SMNVEV (reference sequence). V gave up 6 bases and J gave up 8 bases; unmatched junction bases: 11. CDR3 in amino acids: CASSPPPGLAGGHEQFF. The CDR3 DNA reads as TGTGCCAGCAGCCCCCCACCGGGACTAGCGGGGGGCCATGAGCAGTTCTTC.

The rearrangement joins TRBV7-3 to TRBJ2-3; D gene ambiguous. Trimming shortened V by 2 bases and J by 0 bases, and 6 bases separated the two germline ends. The CDR3 contains 14 residues. Per germline, CDR1 SGHTA and CDR2 FQGTGA. CDR3 protein: CASSLDSSTDTQYF. CDR3 coding DNA: TGTGCCAGCAGCTTAGACTCTAGCACAGATACGCAGTATTTT.

The chain links TRBV2 to TRBJ2-5; 10 bases are shared with TRBD1. Germline CDR1 and CDR2: SNHLY and FYNNEI. V was pared by 8 bases and J by 5 bases, with 2 bases of the junction left unmatched. The CDR3 extends over 12 amino acids. In DNA form, the CDR3 reads TGTGCCAGCTCGGACAGGGGGGAGACCCAGTACTTC. It encodes CASSDRGETQYF.

V and J are TRBV7-8 and TRBJ2-7; maybe TRBD2 (5 bases). Germline CDR1 and CDR2: SGHVS and FQNEAQ. The CDR3 contains 13 residues. With 5 bases removed from V and 5 bases from J, the gap between germline ends came to 13 bases. The CDR3 DNA sequence: TGTGCCAGCAGCCCTGAGACGGGGAACGAGCAGTACTTC. Protein: CASSPETGNEQYF.

The CDR3 loop reads CASSLAAVSDTQYF. The CDR3 DNA is TGTGCCAGCAGCTTGGCTGCAGTCTCAGATACGCAGTATTTT. J is TRBJ2-3 and V is TRBV5-6, with unresolved D. Trimming stripped 0 bases from V and 4 bases from J, with 9 bases between. Germline loops: CDR1 SGHDT, CDR2 YYEEEE. The CDR3 loop spans 14 amino acids.

V gene TRBV6-2 or TRBV6-3 combines with J gene TRBJ1-1; TRBD1 might be the D (5 bases). V gave up 1 base and J gave up 1 base, with 10 bases separating them. The CDR3 has 15 amino acids. Germline V gene data show CDR1 as MNHEY and CDR2 as SVGEGT. This chain's CDR3 is CASSYYPQGNTEAFF. The CDR3 DNA reads as TGTGCCAGCAGTTACTACCCTCAGGGGAACACTGAAGCTTTCTTT.

The chain links TRBV7-2 to TRBJ1-1, with a possible D match to TRBD1 (5 bases). V lost 4 bases and J 5 bases, leaving 11 bases between the germline ends. From germline, CDR1 is SGHTA and CDR2 FQGNSA. The CDR3 runs to 13 residues. The CDR3 protein is CASSWGGETEAFF. CDR3 sequence (DNA): TGTGCCAGCAGCTGGGGGGGTGAGACTGAAGCTTTCTTT.

This rearrangement joins TRBV2 to TRBJ2-6; 8 bases agree with TRBD1. The junction had 2 bases not matched to a gene; V was cut back by 9 bases and J by 1 base. Germline CDR1 reads SNHLY; CDR2 reads FYNNEI. The CDR3 runs 14 residues. The CDR3 DNA is TGTGCCAGTGGACAGGGTTCTGGGGCCAACGTCCTGACTTTC. This codes for CASGQGSGANVLTF.

The rearrangement links TRBV5-6 to TRBJ2-7; tentatively, D is TRBD2 (6 bases). Between the trimmed V and J ends, which lost 5 bases and 6 bases, there was a span of 18 bases. Germline V gives CDR1 SGHDT, CDR2 YYEEEE. The CDR3 consists of 14 residues. This CDR3 is CASRKSGSSTEQYF. The CDR3 coding sequence is TGTGCCAGCAGGAAGAGCGGGTCTTCTACCGAGCAGTACTTC. Together with reference TRBV5-6 and TRBJ2-7, the CDR3 gives the full variable domain: DAGVTQSPTHLIKTRGQQVTLRCSPKSGHDTVSWYQQALGQGPQFIFQYYEEEERQRGNFPDRFSGHQFPNYSSELNVNALLLGDSALYLCASRKSGSSTEQYFGPGTRLTVT.

J is TRBJ2-5 and V is TRBV5-4; possibly TRBD2 for D (7 bases). V was clipped by 4 bases and J by 7 bases, with 20 bases between them. The CDR3 is 15 amino acids. CDR1 and CDR2 from the germline V gene are SGHNT and YYREEE (reference sequence). This CDR3 is CASSNWGGEIGTQYF. CDR3 DNA: TGTGCCAGCAGCAACTGGGGGGGCGAGATAGGGACCCAGTACTTC.

The CDR3, as DNA: TGTGCCAGTAGTCCTTGGGACAGGGATGAAAAACTGTTTTTT. Translation gives CASSPWDRDEKLFF. V is TRBV19 and J is TRBJ1-4, with TRBD1 identical over 9 bases. The germline CDR1 and CDR2 sequences are LNHDA and SQIVND (reference sequence). V lost 5 bases and J lost 6; bases outside the gene matches: 4. The CDR3 consists of 14 residues.

The V and J genes are TRBV12-3 or TRBV12-4 and TRBJ1-3; D not certain. The length of the CDR3 is 12 residues. The V end was cut by 3 bases, the J end by 9 bases, with 9 bases between. Here the CDR3 DNA reads TGTGCCAGCAGTTTCAGTGGAGGCACCATATATTTT. Translation gives CASSFSGGTIYF.

The chain is built from TRBV4-2 and TRBJ2-1; 7 positions match TRBD1. Germline trimming cut 2 bases from V and 3 bases from J; bases unmatched to any gene: 4. CDR3 size: 15 residues. Germline V CDR1 and CDR2: LGHNA, YNFKEQ. For the CDR3, the DNA is TGTGCCAGCAGCCAAACCGCAGGGGGCTACAATGAGCAGTTCTTC. Translating gives CASSQTAGGYNEQFF.

There are a few counts of this clone. The V call is TRBV11-1, the J call TRBJ2-3, with 7 bases fitting TRBD1. Germline-derived CDR1 and CDR2 are SGHAT and FQDESV (reference sequence). The CDR3 runs 15 residues. The J segment lost 0 bases and the V segment lost 5 bases, leaving 5 bases of the junction unmatched. The CDR3 sequence is CASSAGTDSTDTQYF. The DNA for the CDR3 is TGTGCCAGCAGCGCTGGGACAGACAGCACAGATACGCAGTATTTT.

V and J are TRBV5-1 and TRBJ1-1, with D maybe TRBD1 (6 bases). The CDR3 length is 15 residues. Germline V gene lookup returns CDR1 SGHRS and CDR2 YFSETQ. Trimming took off 3 bases at V and 1 base at J, with 13 bases between the two ends. CDR3 sequence: CASSSGSGANTEAFF. The CDR3 nucleotides are TGCGCCAGCAGCTCCGGATCAGGGGCGAACACTGAAGCTTTCTTT.

The V gene is TRBV5-1, the J gene TRBJ1-4, with D tentatively TRBD1 (5 bases). V lost 0 bases and J lost 2, with 11 bases in between. Germline loops: CDR1 SGHRS, CDR2 YFSETQ. The CDR3 covers 16 residues. In DNA form, the CDR3 reads TGCGCCAGCAGCTTGGCGCGGGGGGTCACTAATGAAAAACTGTTTTTT. As protein: CASSLARGVTNEKLFF. The full variable domain, its missing parts supplied by reference TRBV5-1 and TRBJ1-4, is KAGVTQTPRYLIKTRGQQVTLSCSPISGHRSVSWYQQTPGQGLQFLFEYFSETQRNKGNFPGRFSGRQFSNSRSEMNVSTLELGDSALYLCASSLARGVTNEKLFFGSGTQLSVL.